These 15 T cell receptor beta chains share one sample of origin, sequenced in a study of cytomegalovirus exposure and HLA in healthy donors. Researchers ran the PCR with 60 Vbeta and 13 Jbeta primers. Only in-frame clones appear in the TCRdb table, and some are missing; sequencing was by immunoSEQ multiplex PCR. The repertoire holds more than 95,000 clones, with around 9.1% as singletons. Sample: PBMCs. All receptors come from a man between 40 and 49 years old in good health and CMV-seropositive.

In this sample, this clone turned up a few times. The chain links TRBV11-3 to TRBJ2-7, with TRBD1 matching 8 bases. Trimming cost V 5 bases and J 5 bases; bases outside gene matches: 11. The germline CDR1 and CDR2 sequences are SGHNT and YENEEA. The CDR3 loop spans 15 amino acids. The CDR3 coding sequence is TGTGCCAGCAGCCCGGCCCCAGGGGGCTCAAACGAGCAGTACTTC. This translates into CASSPAPGGSNEQYF.

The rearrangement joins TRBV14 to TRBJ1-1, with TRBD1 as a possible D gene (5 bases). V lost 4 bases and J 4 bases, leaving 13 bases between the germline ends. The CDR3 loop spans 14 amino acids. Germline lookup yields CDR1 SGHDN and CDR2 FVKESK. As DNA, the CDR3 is TGTGCCAGCAGCCTAGGGCGGGGGTCCACTGAAGCTTTCTTT. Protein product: CASSLGRGSTEAFF.

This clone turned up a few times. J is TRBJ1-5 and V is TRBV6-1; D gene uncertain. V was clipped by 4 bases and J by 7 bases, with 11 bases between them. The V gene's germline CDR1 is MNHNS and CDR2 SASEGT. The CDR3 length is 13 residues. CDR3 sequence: CASSVSTGQPQHF. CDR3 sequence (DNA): TGTGCCAGCAGTGTTTCAACGGGACAGCCCCAGCATTTT.

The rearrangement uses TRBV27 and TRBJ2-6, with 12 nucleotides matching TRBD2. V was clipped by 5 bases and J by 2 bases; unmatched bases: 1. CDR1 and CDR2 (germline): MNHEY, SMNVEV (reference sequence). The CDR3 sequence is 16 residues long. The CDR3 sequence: CASSRLAGAGANVLTF. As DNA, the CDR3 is TGTGCCAGCAGTAGACTAGCGGGAGCTGGGGCCAACGTCCTGACTTTC. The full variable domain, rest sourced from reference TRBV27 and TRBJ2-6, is EAQVTQNPRYLITVTGKKLTVTCSQNMNHEYMSWYRQDPGLGLRQIYYSMNVEVTDKGDVPEGYKVSRKEKRNFPLILESPSPNQTSLYFCASSRLAGAGANVLTFGAGSRLTVL.

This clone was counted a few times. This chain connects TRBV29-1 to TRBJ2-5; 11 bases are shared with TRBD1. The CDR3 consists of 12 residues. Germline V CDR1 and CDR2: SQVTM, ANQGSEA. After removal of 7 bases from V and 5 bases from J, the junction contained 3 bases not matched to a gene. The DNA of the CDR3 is TGCAGCGGGACAGGGGGCTATGAGACCCAGTACTTC. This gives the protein CSGTGGYETQYF.

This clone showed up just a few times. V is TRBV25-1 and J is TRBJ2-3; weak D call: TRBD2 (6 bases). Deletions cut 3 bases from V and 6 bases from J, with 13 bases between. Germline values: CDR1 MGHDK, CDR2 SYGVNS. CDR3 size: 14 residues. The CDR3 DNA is TGTGCCAGCAGTGACTCCGGGAGCTTCGATACGCAGTATTTT. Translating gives CASSDSGSFDTQYF.

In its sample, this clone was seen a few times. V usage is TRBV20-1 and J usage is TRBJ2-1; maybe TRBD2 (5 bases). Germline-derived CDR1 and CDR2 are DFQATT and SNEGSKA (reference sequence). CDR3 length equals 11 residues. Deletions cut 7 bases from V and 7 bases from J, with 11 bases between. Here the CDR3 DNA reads TGCAGTGGAACGGGATCGAATGAGCAGTTCTTC. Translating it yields CSGTGSNEQFF.

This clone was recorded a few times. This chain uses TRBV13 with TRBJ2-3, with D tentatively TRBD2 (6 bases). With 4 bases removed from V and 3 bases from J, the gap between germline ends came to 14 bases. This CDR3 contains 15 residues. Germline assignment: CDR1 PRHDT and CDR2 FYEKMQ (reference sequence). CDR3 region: CASSSGGLQTDTQYF. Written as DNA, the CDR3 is TGTGCCAGCAGCTCCGGGGGTTTACAAACAGATACGCAGTATTTT.

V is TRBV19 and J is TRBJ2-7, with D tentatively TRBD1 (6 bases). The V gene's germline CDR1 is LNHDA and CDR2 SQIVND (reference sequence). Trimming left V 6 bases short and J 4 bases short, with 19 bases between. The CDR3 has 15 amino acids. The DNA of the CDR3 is TGTGCCAGTAGGCCACAGGGACAACTCATATACGAGCAGTACTTC. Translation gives CASRPQGQLIYEQYF.

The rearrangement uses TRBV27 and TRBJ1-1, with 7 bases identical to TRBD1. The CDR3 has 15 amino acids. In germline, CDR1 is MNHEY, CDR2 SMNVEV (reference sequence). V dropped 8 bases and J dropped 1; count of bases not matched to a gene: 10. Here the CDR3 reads CASLKSRGTNTEAFF. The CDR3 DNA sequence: TGTGCCAGCTTAAAATCCAGGGGGACGAACACTGAAGCTTTCTTT.

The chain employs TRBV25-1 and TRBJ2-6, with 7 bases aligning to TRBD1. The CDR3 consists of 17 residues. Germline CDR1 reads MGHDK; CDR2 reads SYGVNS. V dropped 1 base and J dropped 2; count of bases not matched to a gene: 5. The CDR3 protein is CASSESDRAAGANVLTF. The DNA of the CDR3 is TGTGCCAGCAGTGAATCTGACAGGGCGGCTGGGGCCAACGTCCTGACTTTC.

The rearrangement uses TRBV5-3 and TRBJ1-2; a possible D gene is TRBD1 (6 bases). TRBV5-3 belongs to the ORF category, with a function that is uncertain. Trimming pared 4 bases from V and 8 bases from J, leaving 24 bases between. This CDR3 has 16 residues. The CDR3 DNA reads TGTGCCAGAAGCGGAAATTGTACAGGGTTTTGGGAAGGCTACACCTTC. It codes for CARSGNCTGFWEGYTF.

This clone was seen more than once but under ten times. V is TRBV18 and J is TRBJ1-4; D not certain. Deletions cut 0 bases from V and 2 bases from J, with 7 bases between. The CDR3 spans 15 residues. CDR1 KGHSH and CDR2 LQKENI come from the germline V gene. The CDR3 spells CASSPPVGTNEKLFF. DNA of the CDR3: TGTGCCAGCTCACCACCTGTCGGGACTAATGAAAAACTGTTTTTT.

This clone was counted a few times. CDR3 protein: CASSLGIRARNEKLFF. In DNA, the CDR3 is TGTGCCAGCAGCTTAGGCATCAGGGCCAGGAATGAAAAACTGTTTTTT. The rearrangement joins TRBV7-8 to TRBJ1-4; TRBD1 is a possible D gene (5 bases). Germline V gives CDR1 SGHVS, CDR2 FQNEAQ. The CDR3 runs to 16 residues. Trimming left V 1 base short and J 5 bases short, with 14 bases between. Together with reference TRBV7-8 and TRBJ1-4, the CDR3 gives the full variable domain: GAGVSQSPRYKVAKRGQDVALRCDPISGHVSLFWYQQALGQGPEFLTYFQNEAQLDKSGLPSDRFFAERPEGSVSTLKIQRTQQEDSAVYLCASSLGIRARNEKLFFGSGTQLSVL.

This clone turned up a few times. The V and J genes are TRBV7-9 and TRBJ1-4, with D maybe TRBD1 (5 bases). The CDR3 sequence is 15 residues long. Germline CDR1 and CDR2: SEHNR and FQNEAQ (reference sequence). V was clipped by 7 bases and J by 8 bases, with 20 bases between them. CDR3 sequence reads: CASTSKGGDGEKLFF. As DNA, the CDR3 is TGTGCCAGCACCTCAAAAGGAGGGGACGGGGAAAAACTGTTTTTT.